This TCR beta chain was recovered during a study of OX40 agonist ivuxolimab in advanced cancers. Study as a whole: With ivuxolimab, an agonistic anti-OX40 (CD134) antibody, patients were treated. Head and neck, renal cell, melanoma or hepatocellular carcinoma were the cancers that dose-escalation patients had. Study observations and caveats: The antigen specificity of the peripheral T cells (those that were expanded) was not determined.

The CDR3 extends over 16 amino acids. CDR1 and CDR2 (germline): SGHTS, YDEGEE. V was clipped by 3 bases and J by 0 bases, with 13 bases between them. The method was immunoSEQ multiplex PCR; TCRdb's version includes in-frame clones alone and lacks a portion of them. This sample has 65,000 to 75,000 clones; roughly 80% occur once, and the top ten carry over 0.4%. This clone was detected a few times. The target antigen is unknown. The source material was CD4+ or CD8+ T cells sorted from blood, sampled in a trial of the OX40 agonist ivuxolimab. The V gene is TRBV5-8, the J gene TRBJ1-5; D is unresolved. The source is an adult with an advanced solid tumor such as melanoma, head and neck, liver or kidney cancer. In DNA form, the CDR3 reads TGTGCCAGCAGCTCACAGACGGGTTCTAGCAATCAGCCCCAGCATTTT. Protein: CASSSQTGSSNQPQHF. Supplemented by reference TRBV5-8 and TRBJ1-5, the full variable domain reads EAGVTQSPTHLIKTRGQQATLRCSPISGHTSVYWYQQALGLGLQFLLWYDEGEERNRGNFPPRFSGRQFPNYSSELNVNALELEDSALYLCASSSQTGSSNQPQHFGDGTRLSIL.